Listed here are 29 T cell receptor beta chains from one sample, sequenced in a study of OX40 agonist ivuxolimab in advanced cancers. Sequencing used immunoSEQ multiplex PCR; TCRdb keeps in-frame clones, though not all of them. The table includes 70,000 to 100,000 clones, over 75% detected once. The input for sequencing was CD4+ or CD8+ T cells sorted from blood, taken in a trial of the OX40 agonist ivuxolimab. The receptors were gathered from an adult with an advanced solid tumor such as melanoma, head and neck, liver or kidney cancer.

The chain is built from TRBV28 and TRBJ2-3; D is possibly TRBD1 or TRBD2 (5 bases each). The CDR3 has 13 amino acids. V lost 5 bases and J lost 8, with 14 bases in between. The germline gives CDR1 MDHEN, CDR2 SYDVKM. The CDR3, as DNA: TGTGCCAGCAGTGGGACCACACGGGGTACGCAGTATTTT. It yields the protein CASSGTTRGTQYF.

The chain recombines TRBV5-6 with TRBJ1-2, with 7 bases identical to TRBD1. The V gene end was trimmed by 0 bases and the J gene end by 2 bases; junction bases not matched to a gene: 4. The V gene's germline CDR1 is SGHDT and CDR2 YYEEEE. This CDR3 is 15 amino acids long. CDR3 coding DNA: TGTGCCAGCAGCTTGGGAGACAGGGTGAACTATGGCTACACCTTC. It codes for CASSLGDRVNYGYTF.

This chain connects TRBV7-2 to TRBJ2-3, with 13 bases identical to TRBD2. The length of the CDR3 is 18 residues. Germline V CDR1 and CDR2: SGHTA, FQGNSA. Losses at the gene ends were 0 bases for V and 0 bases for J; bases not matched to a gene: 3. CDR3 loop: CASSLARGLAGSTDTQYF. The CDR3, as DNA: TGTGCCAGCAGCTTAGCCCGGGGACTAGCGGGGAGCACAGATACGCAGTATTTT.

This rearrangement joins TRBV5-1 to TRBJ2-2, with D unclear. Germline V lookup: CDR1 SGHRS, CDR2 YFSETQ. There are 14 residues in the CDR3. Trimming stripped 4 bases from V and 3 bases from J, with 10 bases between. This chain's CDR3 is CASSPGQDTGELFF. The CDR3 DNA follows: TGCGCCAGCAGCCCGGGCCAGGACACCGGGGAGCTGTTTTTT.

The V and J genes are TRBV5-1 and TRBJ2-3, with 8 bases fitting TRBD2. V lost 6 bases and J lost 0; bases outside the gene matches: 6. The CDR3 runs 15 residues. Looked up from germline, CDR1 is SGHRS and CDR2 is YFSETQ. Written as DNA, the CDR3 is TGCGCCAGCACCCTCCCGGGAGGGAGCACAGATACGCAGTATTTT. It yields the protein CASTLPGGSTDTQYF.

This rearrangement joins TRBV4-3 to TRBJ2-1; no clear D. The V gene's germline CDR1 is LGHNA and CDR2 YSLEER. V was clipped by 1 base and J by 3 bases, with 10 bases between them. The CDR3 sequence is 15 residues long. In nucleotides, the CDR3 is TGCGCCAGCAGCCAAGCCCCCGTGAGCTACAATGAGCAGTTCTTC. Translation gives CASSQAPVSYNEQFF.

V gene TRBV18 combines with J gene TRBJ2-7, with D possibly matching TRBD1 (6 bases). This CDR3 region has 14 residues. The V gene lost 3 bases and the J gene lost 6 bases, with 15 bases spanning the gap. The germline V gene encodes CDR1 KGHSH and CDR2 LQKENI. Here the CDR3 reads CASSPGTPIPEQYF. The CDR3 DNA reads TGTGCCAGCTCACCGGGGACACCCATCCCCGAGCAGTACTTC.

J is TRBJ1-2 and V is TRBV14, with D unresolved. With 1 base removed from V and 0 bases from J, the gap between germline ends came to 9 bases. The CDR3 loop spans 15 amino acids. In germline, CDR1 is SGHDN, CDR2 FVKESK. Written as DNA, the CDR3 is TGTGCCAGCAGCCAAGTTGCCGGAGCTAACTATGGCTACACCTTC. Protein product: CASSQVAGANYGYTF.

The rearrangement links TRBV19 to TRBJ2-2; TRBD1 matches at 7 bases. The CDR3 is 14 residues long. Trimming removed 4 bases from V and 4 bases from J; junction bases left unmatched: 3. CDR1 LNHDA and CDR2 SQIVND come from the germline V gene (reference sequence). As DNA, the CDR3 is TGTGCCAGTAGTAACGACAGGGCCACCGGGGAGCTGTTTTTT. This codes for CASSNDRATGELFF. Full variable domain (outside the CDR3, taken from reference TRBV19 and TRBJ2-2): DGGITQSPKYLFRKEGQNVTLSCEQNLNHDAMYWYRQDPGQGLRLIYYSQIVNDFQKGDIAEGYSVSREKKESFPLTVTSAQKNPTAFYLCASSNDRATGELFFGEGSRLTVL.

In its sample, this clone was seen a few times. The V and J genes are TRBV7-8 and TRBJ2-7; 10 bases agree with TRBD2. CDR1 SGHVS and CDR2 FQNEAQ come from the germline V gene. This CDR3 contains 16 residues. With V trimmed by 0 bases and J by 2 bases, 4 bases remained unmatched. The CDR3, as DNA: TGTGCCAGCAGCTTAGCGGCTAGCGGGAGCACCTACGAGCAGTACTTC. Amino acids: CASSLAASGSTYEQYF.

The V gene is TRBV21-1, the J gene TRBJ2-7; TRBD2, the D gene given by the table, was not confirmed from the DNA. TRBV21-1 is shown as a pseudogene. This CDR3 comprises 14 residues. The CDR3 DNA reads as TGTGCCAGCAGCGTCCTGGAGCCCTCCTACGAGCAGTACTTC. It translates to CASSVLEPSYEQYF.

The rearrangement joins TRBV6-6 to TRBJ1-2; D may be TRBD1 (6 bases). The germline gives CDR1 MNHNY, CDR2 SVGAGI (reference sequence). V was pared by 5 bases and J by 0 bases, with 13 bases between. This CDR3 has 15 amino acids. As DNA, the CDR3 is TGTGCCAGCAGTCGCGACAGGTTAGCTAACTATGGCTACACCTTC. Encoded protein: CASSRDRLANYGYTF.

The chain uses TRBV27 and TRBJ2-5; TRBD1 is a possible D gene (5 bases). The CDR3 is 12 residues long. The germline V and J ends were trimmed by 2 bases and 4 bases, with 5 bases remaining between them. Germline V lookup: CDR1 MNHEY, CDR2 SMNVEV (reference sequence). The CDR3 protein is CASSLQGETQYF. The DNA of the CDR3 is TGTGCCAGCAGTTTACAGGGAGAGACCCAGTACTTC.

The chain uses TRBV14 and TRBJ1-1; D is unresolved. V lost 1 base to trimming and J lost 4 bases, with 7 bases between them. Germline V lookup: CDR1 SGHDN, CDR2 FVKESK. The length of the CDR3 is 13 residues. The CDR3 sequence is CASSQGLVTEAFF. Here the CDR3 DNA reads TGTGCCAGCAGCCAAGGGTTGGTCACTGAAGCTTTCTTT.

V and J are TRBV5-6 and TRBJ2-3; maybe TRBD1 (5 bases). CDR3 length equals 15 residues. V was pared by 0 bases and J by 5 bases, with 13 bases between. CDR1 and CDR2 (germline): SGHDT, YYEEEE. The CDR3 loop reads CASSLVLGQGDTQYF. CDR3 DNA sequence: TGTGCCAGCAGCTTGGTTTTGGGGCAGGGAGATACGCAGTATTTT.

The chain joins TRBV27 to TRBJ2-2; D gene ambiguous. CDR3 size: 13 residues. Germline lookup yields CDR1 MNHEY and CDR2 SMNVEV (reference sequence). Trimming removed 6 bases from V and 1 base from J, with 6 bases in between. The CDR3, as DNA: TGTGCCAGCAGGGATTGGAACACCGGGGAGCTGTTTTTT. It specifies CASRDWNTGELFF.

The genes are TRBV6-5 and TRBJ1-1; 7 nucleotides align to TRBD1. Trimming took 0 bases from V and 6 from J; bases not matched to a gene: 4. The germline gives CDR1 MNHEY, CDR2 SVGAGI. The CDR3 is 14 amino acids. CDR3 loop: CASSYSTRGAEAFF. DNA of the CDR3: TGTGCCAGCAGTTACTCGACCAGGGGGGCTGAAGCTTTCTTT.

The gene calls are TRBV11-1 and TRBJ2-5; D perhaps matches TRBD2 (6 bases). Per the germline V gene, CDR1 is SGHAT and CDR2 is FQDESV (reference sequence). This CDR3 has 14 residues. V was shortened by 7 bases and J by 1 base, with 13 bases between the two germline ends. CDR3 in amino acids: CASKPGGSQETQYF. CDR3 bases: TGTGCCAGCAAACCTGGAGGGAGCCAAGAGACCCAGTACTTC.

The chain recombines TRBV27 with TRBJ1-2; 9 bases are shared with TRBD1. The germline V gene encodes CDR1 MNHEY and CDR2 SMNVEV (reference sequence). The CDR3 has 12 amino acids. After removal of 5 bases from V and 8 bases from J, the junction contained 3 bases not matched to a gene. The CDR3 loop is CASSNRGQGYTF. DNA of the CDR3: TGTGCCAGCAGTAACAGGGGGCAAGGCTACACCTTC.

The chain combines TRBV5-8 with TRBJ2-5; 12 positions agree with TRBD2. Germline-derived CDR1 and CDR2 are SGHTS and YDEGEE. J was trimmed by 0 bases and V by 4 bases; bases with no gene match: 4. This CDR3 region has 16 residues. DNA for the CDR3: TGTGCCAGCAGCCTCTGGACTAGCGGGGACCAAGAGACCCAGTACTTC. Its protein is CASSLWTSGDQETQYF.

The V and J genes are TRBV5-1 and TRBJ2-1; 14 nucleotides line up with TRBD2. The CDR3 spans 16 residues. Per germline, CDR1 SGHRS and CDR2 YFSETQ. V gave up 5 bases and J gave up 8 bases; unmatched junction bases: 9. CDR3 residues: CASRPGTSGSYDEQFF. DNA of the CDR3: TGCGCCAGCAGACCAGGGACTAGCGGGAGTTATGATGAGCAGTTCTTC.

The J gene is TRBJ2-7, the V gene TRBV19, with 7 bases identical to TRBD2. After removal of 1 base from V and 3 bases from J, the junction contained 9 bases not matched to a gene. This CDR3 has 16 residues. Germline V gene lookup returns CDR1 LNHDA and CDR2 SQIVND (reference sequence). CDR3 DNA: TGTGCCAGTAGTATAGGGGAGGCGGGAGTTTTCTACGAGCAGTACTTC. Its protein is CASSIGEAGVFYEQYF.

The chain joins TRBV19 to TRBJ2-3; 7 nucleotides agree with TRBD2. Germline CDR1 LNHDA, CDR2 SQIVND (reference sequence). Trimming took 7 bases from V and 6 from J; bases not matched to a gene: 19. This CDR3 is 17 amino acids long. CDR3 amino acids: CASKERTSGARADTQYF. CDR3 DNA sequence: TGTGCCAGTAAGGAAAGGACTAGTGGCGCACGGGCTGATACGCAGTATTTT. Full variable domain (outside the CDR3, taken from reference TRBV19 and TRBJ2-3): DGGITQSPKYLFRKEGQNVTLSCEQNLNHDAMYWYRQDPGQGLRLIYYSQIVNDFQKGDIAEGYSVSREKKESFPLTVTSAQKNPTAFYLCASKERTSGARADTQYFGPGTRLTVL.

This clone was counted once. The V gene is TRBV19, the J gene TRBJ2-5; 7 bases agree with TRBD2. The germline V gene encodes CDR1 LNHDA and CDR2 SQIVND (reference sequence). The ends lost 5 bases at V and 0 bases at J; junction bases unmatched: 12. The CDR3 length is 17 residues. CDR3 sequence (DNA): TGTGCCAGTAGTTTGGGGCTAGCGGAGATGTACCAAGAGACCCAGTACTTC. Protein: CASSLGLAEMYQETQYF.

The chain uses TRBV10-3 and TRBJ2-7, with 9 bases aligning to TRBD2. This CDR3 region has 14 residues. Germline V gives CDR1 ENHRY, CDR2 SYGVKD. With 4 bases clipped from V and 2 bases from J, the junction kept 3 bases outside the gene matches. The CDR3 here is CAISVAGGPYEQYF. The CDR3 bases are TGTGCCATCAGTGTTGCGGGAGGGCCCTACGAGCAGTACTTC.

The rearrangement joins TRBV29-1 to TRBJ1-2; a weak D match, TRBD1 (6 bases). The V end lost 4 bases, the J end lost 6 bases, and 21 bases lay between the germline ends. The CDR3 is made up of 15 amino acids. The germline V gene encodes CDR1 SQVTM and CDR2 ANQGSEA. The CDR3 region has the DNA TGCAGCGTTGCGATCGTGATCGGCAGGGGACATGGCTACACCTTC. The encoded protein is CSVAIVIGRGHGYTF.

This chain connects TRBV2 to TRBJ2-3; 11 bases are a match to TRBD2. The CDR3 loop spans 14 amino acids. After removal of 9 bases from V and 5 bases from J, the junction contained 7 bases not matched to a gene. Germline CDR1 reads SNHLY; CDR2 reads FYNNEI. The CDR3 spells CASLAGGPGDTQYF. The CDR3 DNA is TGTGCCAGTTTAGCGGGAGGGCCGGGAGATACGCAGTATTTT.

The DNA of the CDR3 is TGTGCCATCAGTGAGTCGGACACAGGACCCGGCTACACCTTC. Amino acids: CAISESDTGPGYTF. This chain connects TRBV10-3 to TRBJ1-2; D may be TRBD1 (5 bases). The V and J ends lost 0 bases and 8 bases respectively, with 13 bases between them. Looked up from germline, CDR1 is ENHRY and CDR2 is SYGVKD. The CDR3 spans 14 residues.

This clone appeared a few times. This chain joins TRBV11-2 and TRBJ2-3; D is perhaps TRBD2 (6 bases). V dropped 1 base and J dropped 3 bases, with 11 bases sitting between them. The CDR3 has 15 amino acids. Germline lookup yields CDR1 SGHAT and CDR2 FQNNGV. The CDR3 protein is CASSLVTSGTDTQYF. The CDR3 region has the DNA TGTGCCAGCAGCTTAGTGACTAGTGGGACAGATACGCAGTATTTT.